This T cell receptor (beta chain) was retrieved from a study of PD-L1 blockade in urothelial cancer. Study details: Beginning in about 2014, patients received atezolizumab, given as 1,200 mg intravenously every 3 weeks.

Whole-study findings and limits: Greater 3-week expansion of tumor-associated blood clones was recorded for durable-benefit patients.

Comments on this clone: Its antigen is unknown.

The CDR3 is made up of 15 amino acids. With 4 bases clipped from V and 2 bases from J, the junction kept 4 bases outside the gene matches. CDR1 MNHNS and CDR2 SASEGT come from the germline V gene. Only in-frame clones appear in the TCRdb table, and some are missing; sequencing was by immunoSEQ multiplex PCR. The sample records approximately 110,000 clones, about 85% being singletons. The sequence was obtained from a man aged 50 to 60 with urothelial cancer. V gene TRBV6-1 combines with J gene TRBJ2-1; 8 bases align to TRBD1. This material consisted of PBMCs, taken around atezolizumab (anti-PD-L1) treatment. The CDR3 sequence: CASSGQGIPYNEQFF. The CDR3 DNA is TGTGCCAGCAGTGGACAGGGGATCCCCTACAATGAGCAGTTCTTC.